This entry lists 2 T cell receptor beta chains sequenced from one sample in a study of CD8+ T cells in alopecia areata. As the sequencing template, cDNA was produced by extracting RNA and reverse transcribing it. Measured with immunoSEQ multiplex PCR; TCRdb has only the in-frame clones, and not every one. This repertoire shows some 100,000 clones, less than 45% found once; its top ten account for 3.1%. Sequenced: CD4+ T cells sorted from blood. The source is a human donor with alopecia areata.

The V call is TRBV28, the J call TRBJ2-1; D ambiguous. Germline values: CDR1 MDHEN, CDR2 SYDVKM. CDR3 length: 12 amino acids. V was shortened by 8 bases and J by 4 bases, with 9 bases between the two germline ends. The CDR3 nucleotides are TGTGCCAGCTCCGGCCCTTACAATGAGCAGTTCTTC. Residues: CASSGPYNEQFF.

This clone has a single count. The V gene is TRBV4-2, the J gene TRBJ2-2; D is ambiguous. Deletions cut 0 bases from V and 8 bases from J, with 4 bases between. Germline V CDR1 and CDR2: LGHNA, YNFKEQ. This CDR3 has 12 residues. The CDR3 coding sequence is TGTGCCAGCAGCCAAGAAGTGGGGGAGCTGTTTTTT. Its protein is CASSQEVGELFF.